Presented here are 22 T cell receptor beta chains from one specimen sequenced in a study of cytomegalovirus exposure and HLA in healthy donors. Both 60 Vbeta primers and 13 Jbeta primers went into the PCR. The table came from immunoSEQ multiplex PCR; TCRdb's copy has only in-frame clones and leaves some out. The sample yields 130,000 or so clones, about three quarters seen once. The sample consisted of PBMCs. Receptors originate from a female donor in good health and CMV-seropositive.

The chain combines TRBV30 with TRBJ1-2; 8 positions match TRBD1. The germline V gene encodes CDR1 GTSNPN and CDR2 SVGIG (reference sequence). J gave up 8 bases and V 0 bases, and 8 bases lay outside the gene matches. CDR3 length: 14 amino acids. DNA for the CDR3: TGTGCCTGGAGTGTTTTACCAAGGACAGGGGGCTACACCTTC. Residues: CAWSVLPRTGGYTF.

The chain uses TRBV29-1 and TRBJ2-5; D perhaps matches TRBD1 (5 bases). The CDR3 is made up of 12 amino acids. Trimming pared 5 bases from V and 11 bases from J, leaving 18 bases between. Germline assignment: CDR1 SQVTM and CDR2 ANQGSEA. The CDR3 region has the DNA TGCAGCGTTCCCTGGACACTGGGAAAGCAGTACTTC. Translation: CSVPWTLGKQYF.

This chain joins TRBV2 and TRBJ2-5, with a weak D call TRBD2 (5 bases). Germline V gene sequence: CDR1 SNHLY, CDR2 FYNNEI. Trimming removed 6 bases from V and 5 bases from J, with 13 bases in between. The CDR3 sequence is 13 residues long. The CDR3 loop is CASRRERAETQYF. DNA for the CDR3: TGTGCCAGCAGGAGGGAACGTGCGGAGACCCAGTACTTC.

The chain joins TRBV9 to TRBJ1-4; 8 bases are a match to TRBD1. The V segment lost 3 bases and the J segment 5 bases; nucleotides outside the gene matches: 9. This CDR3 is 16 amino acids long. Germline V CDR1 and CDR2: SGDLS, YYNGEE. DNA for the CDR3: TGTGCCAGCAGCGCAACTTCGACAGGGGCAAATGAAAAACTGTTTTTT. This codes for CASSATSTGANEKLFF.

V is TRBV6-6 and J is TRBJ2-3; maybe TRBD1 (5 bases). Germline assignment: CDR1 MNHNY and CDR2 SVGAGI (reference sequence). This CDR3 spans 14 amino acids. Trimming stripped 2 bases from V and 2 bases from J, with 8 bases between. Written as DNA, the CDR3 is TGTGCCAGCAGTTACCAGGGCCACACAGATACGCAGTATTTT. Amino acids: CASSYQGHTDTQYF.

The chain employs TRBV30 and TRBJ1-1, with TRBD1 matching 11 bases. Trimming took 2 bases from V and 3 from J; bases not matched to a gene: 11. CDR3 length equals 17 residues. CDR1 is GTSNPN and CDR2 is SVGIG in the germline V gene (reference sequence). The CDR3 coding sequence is TGTGCCTGGAGTTCCGGACAGGGGGCTTTTCCTTACACTGAAGCTTTCTTT. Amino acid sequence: CAWSSGQGAFPYTEAFF.

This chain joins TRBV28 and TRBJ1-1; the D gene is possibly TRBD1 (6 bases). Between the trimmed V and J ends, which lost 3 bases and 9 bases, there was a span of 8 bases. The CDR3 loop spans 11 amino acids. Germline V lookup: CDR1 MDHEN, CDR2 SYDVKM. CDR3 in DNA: TGTGCCAGCAGTTTGACAGGCCAAGCTTTCTTT. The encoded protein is CASSLTGQAFF. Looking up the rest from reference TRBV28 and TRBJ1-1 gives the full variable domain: DVKVTQSSRYLVKRTGEKVFLECVQDMDHENMFWYRQDPGLGLRLIYFSYDVKMKEKGDIPEGYSVSREKKERFSLILESASTNQTSMYLCASSLTGQAFFGQGTRLTVV.

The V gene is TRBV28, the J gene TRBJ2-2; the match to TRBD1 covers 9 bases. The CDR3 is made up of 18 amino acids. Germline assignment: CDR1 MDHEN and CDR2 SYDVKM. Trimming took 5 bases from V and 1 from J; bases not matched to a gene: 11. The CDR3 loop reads CASSGRKGTGWNTGELFF. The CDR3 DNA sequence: TGTGCCAGCAGTGGCCGTAAGGGGACAGGGTGGAACACCGGGGAGCTGTTTTTT.

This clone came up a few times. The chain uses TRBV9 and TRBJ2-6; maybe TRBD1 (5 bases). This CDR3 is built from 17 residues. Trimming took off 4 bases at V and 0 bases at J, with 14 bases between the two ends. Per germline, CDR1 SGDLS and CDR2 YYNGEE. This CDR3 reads CASSLQALSSGANVLTF. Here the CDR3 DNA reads TGTGCCAGCAGCTTACAGGCCCTAAGCTCTGGGGCCAACGTCCTGACTTTC.

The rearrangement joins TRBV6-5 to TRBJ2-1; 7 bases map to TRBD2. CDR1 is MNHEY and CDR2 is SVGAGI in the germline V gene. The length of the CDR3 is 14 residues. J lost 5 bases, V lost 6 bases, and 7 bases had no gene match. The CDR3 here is CASSSAGTNNEQFF. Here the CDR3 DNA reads TGTGCCAGCAGCTCCGCCGGGACTAACAATGAGCAGTTCTTC.

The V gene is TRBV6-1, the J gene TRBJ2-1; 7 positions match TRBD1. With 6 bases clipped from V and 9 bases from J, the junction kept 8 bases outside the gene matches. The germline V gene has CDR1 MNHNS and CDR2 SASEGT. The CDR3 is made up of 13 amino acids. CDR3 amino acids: CASRRGRSGEQFF. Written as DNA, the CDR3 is TGTGCCAGCAGGAGGGGGCGTTCGGGTGAGCAGTTCTTC.

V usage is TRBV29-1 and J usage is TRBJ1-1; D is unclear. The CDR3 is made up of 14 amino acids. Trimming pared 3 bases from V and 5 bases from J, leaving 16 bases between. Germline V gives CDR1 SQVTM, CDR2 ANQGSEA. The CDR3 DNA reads TGCAGCGTTGAGGAGGTCCCCGGAGGGACTGAAGCTTTCTTT. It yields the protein CSVEEVPGGTEAFF. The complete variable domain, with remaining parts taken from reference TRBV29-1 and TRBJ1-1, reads SAVISQKPSRDICQRGTSLTIQCQVDSQVTMMFWYRQQPGQSLTLIATANQGSEATYESGFVIDKFPISRPNLTFSTLTVSNMSPEDSSIYLCSVEEVPGGTEAFFGQGTRLTVV.

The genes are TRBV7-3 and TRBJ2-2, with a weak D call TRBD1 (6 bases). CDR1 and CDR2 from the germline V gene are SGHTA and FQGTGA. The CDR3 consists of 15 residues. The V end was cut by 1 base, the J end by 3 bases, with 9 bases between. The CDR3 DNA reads TGTGCCAGCAGCTTAATGTCAGGGGACACCGGGGAGCTGTTTTTT. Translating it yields CASSLMSGDTGELFF.

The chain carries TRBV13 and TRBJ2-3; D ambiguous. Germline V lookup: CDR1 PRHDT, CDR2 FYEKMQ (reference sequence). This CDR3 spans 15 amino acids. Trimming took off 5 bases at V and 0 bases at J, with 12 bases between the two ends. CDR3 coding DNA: TGTGCCAGCAGCCTCGACATGTCTAGCACAGATACGCAGTATTTT. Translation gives CASSLDMSSTDTQYF.

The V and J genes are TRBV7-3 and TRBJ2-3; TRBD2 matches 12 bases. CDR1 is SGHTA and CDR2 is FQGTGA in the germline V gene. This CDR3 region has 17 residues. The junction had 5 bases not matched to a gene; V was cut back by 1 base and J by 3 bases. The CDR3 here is CASSLRASGRGTDTQYF. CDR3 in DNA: TGTGCCAGCAGCTTAAGGGCTAGCGGGAGGGGTACAGATACGCAGTATTTT. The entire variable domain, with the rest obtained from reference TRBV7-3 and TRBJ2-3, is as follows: GAGVSQTPSNKVTEKGKYVELRCDPISGHTALYWYRQSLGQGPEFLIYFQGTGAADDSGLPNDRFFAVRPEGSVSTLKIQRTERGDSAVYLCASSLRASGRGTDTQYFGPGTRLTVL.

The CDR3 protein is CAWSPPTGMVTEAFF. In DNA form, the CDR3 reads TGTGCCTGGAGTCCACCGACAGGTATGGTCACTGAAGCTTTCTTT. The chain joins TRBV30 to TRBJ1-1, with TRBD1 as a possible D gene (6 bases). The germline V gene has CDR1 GTSNPN and CDR2 SVGIG (reference sequence). The CDR3 runs 15 residues. V was pared by 2 bases and J by 4 bases, with 17 bases between.

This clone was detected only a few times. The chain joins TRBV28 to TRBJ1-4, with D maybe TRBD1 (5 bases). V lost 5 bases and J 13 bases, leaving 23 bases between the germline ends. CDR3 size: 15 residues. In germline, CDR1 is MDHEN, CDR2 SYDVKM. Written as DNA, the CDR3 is TGTGCCAGCAGTCACAGGTGGGGCGCCGTTAAGGGACTGTTTTTT. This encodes CASSHRWGAVKGLFF.

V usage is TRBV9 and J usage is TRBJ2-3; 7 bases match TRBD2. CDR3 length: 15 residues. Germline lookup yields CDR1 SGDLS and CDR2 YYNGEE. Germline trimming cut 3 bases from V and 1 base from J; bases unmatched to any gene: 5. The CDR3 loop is CASSASGVRTDTQYF. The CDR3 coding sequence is TGTGCCAGCAGCGCCAGCGGGGTTCGCACAGATACGCAGTATTTT.

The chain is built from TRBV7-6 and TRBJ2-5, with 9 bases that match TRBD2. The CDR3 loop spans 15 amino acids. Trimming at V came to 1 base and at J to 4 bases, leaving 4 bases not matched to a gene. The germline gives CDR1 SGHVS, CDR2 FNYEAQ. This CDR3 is CASSLGGRAAETQYF. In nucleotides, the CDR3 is TGTGCCAGCAGCTTAGGCGGGAGGGCCGCAGAGACCCAGTACTTC.

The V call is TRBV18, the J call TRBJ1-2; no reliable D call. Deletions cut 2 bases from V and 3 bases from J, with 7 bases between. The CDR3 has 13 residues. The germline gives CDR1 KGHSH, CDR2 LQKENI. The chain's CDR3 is CASSPAADYGYTF. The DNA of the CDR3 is TGTGCCAGCTCACCAGCGGCAGACTATGGCTACACCTTC.

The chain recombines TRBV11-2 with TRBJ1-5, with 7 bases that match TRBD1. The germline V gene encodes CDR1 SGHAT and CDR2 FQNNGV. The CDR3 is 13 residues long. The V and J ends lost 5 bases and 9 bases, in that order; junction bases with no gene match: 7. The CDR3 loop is CASSPLTGTPQHF. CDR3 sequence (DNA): TGTGCCAGCAGCCCCCTGACAGGGACGCCCCAGCATTTT.

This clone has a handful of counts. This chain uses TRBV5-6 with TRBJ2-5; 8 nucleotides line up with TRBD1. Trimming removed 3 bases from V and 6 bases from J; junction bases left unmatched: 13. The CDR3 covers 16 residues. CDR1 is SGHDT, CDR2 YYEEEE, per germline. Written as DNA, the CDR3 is TGTGCCAGCAGCTCCAGGGGGCGGGGAAAGGTGAAGACCCAGTACTTC. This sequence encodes CASSSRGRGKVKTQYF.